The clone carrying this T cell receptor beta chain was counted only a few times. The target antigen is unknown. CDR3 length: 14 residues. V shed 4 bases and J 10 bases; nucleotides not matched to a gene: 10. CDR1 is SQVTM, CDR2 ANQGSEA, per germline. Following extraction, RNA underwent reverse transcription to cDNA, which served as the sequencing template. The protocol was immunoSEQ multiplex PCR, while the TCRdb copy is restricted to in-frame clones and leaves out a portion. The sample records around 140,000 clones, 86% being singletons. The data stem from a study of CD8+ T cells in alopecia areata. Study-level background: At a dose of 5 to 10 mg twice daily, oral tofacitinib was given to treated patients.

Treatment described: oral pan-JAK inhibitor, 5-10 mg twice daily. Study-wide results and caveats: An increase in clonality over normal scalp was evident in lesional scalp, especially alopecia totalis/universalis. With tofacitinib ongoing, many expanded lesional clones persisted in both scalp and blood.

The chain recombines TRBV29-1 with TRBJ2-1; TRBD2 matches at 10 bases. This TCR came from a human donor with alopecia areata. Sequences were derived from CD8+ T cells sorted from blood, sampled at week 4, from a patient treated with tofacitinib. The CDR3 bases are TGCAGCGTTGGTGGGCTAGCGGGAGAGGTGGAGCAGTTCTTC. Its translation is CSVGGLAGEVEQFF.